The rows below give T cell receptor beta chains drawn from one sample of a study of blood T cell repertoires in COVID-19. Method: immunoSEQ multiplex PCR; TCRdb's copy keeps in-frame clones and lacks some. The sample records 90,000 to 120,000 clones, approximately 88% being singletons. Material for sequencing was peripheral blood. Receptors originate from a human donor in a cohort sampled during active COVID-19. CDR3s include the opening cysteine and the closing phenylalanine or tryptophan. Size values are once, few and many counts, or a class for expanded clones, and some rows have none.

13	-	TRBV4-3	TRBJ2-1	CASSQTTVNEQFF
14	-	TRBV30	TRBJ2-7	CAWPPGQGTYEQYF
16	-	TRBV18	TRBJ2-1	CASSPPLGAAGAEQFF
14	-	TRBV9	TRBJ1-2	CASSVAGTGYGYTF
14	-	TRBV30	TRBJ2-6	CAWMRGAGANVLTF
16	-	TRBV2	TRBJ2-1	CASRRPAGVGYNEQFF
14	-	TRBV27	TRBJ1-1	CASSSDRINTEAFF
13	once	TRBV19	TRBJ2-5	CASSTGDQETQYF
16	few	TRBV18	TRBJ1-4	CASSPSSGTGGGKLFF
13	-	TRBV15	TRBJ2-1	CATSQGSYNEQFF
16	many	TRBV7-9	TRBJ2-1	CASSRMDSSSYNEQFF
14	-	TRBV19	TRBJ2-1	CASSISGEYNEQFF
12	-	TRBV29-1	TRBJ1-2	CSVEVTRCGYTF
15	-	TRBV5-1	TRBJ2-1	CASSASGSPLNEQFF
13	-	TRBV2	TRBJ1-1	CASRQGLLAEAFF
13	-	TRBV7-2	TRBJ1-1	CASSLGQNTEAFF
14	-	TRBV27	TRBJ2-5	CASKPRTDQETQYF
14	-	TRBV3-1/TRBV3-2	TRBJ1-1	CASSQAGTGAEAFF
17	-	TRBV4-3	TRBJ2-1	CASSQDGSGTSYNEQFF
18	-	TRBV3-1/TRBV3-2	TRBJ1-1	CASSQDRRGRTSNTEAFF
15	-	TRBV4-3	TRBJ1-3	CASSQDRGWGNTIYF
17	-	TRBV11-2	TRBJ1-6	CASSQGGSGSYNSPLHF
14	-	TRBV4-3	TRBJ2-5	CASSLSGIKETQYF
14	-	TRBV9	TRBJ2-7	CASSVGRGAYEQYF
16	many	TRBV10-3	TRBJ1-1	CAISESGGQLNTEAFF
13	-	TRBV12-3/TRBV12-4	TRBJ1-5	CASVKQGREPQHF
18	-	TRBV4-3	TRBJ1-6	CASSQGAESSSYNSPLHF
14	-	TRBV5-6	TRBJ1-1	CASSSGTVGTEAFF
15	-	TRBV7-3	TRBJ2-1	CASSPWDRGDNEQFF
17	-	TRBV5-5	TRBJ1-2	CASSLHPGQGEVLGYTF
15	-	TRBV7-2	TRBJ1-3	CASSLAGGGRDTIYF
14	-	TRBV7-2	TRBJ2-2	CASSRTGNTGELFF
17	-	TRBV5-6	TRBJ2-3	CASSLRTSGSFTDTQYF
16	few	TRBV7-8	TRBJ2-1	CASSQISGGGNNEQFF
16	-	TRBV10-3	TRBJ1-1	CAISEFTGTGGTEAFF
12	-	TRBV5-6	TRBJ2-3	CASSLGRDTQYF
14	-	TRBV7-2	TRBJ1-1	CASSIQGVNTEAFF
15	-	TRBV27	TRBJ2-1	CASSFLGLAGYEQFF
16	-	TRBV7-2	TRBJ1-6	CASSPRQGTFNSPLHF
14	-	TRBV11-2	TRBJ2-7	CASSSGQGLDEQYF
14	-	TRBV30	TRBJ1-2	CAWSPGTTNYGYTF
15	-	TRBV6-5	TRBJ2-1	CATSGTSGQYNEQFF
15	few	TRBV3-1/TRBV3-2	TRBJ1-5	CASSQASGSNQPQHF
14	-	TRBV11-3	TRBJ2-3	CASSLVRESDTQYF
16	-	TRBV7-9	TRBJ2-1	CASSSRDSSSYNEQFF